This T cell receptor beta chain was retrieved from a study of PD-1 blockade in classical Hodgkin lymphoma. Whole-study findings and limits: Significant TCR diversity gains by C4D1 occurred in CD4+ but not CD8+ cells. With respect to the repertoire differences, their causes, possibly disease activity or prior therapy, remain undefined.

The table lists this clone with a count of one. The target antigen is unknown. Every one of the patients relapsed after autologous stem cell transplantation (brentuximab vedotin exposure was variable). From thawed PBMCs, magnetic negative selection was used to isolate the CD8+ T cells. The data were produced by immunoSEQ multiplex PCR, yet TCRdb's version contains in-frame clones alone and is incomplete. Here the sample spans 5,000 or so clones, over 65% being singletons. V lost 4 bases and J 1 base, leaving 17 bases between the germline ends. The CDR3 loop spans 16 amino acids. Germline CDR1 SEHNR, CDR2 FQNEAQ (reference sequence).

This clonotype was sampled from a human donor with classical Hodgkin lymphoma. The sample in question was CD8+ T cells from blood, obtained at baseline. This rearrangement joins TRBV7-9 to TRBJ2-7, with a possible D match to TRBD1 (6 bases). CDR3: CASSSSGQRRSYEQYF. CDR3 sequence (DNA): TGTGCCAGCAGCTCGAGCGGACAGCGGCGGTCCTACGAGCAGTACTTC.